This TCR beta chain was retrieved from a study of T cells in narcolepsy. Overall study context: Enrolled donors included narcolepsy type 1 or type 2 patients and healthy controls. Study-wide results and limits: HCRT-specific and TRIB2-specific autoreactive clonotypes appeared among same-patient CSF and blood CD4+ clonotypes. Healthy controls reportedly lacked the autoreactive clonotypes serially found in patients' blood.

Germline trimming cut 0 bases from V and 4 bases from J; bases unmatched to any gene: 3. The germline V gene has CDR1 KGHSH and CDR2 LQKENI. CDR3 length equals 15 residues. Repertoires were generated with immunoSEQ multiplex PCR, while TCRdb's copy carries only in-frame clones and drops some. The sample consists of about 21,000 clones, around 92% of them appearing once. Of note for this clone: As yet, its antigen is unknown.

Sequencing was carried out using CD45RA- memory CD4+ T cells from PBMCs. The sequence was collected from a human donor with narcolepsy. This chain links TRBV18 with TRBJ2-1; TRBD2 matches at 7 bases. In DNA, the CDR3 is TGTGCCAGCTCACCACCGGGAGGGACTTACAATGAGCAGTTCTTC. Its translation is CASSPPGGTYNEQFF.